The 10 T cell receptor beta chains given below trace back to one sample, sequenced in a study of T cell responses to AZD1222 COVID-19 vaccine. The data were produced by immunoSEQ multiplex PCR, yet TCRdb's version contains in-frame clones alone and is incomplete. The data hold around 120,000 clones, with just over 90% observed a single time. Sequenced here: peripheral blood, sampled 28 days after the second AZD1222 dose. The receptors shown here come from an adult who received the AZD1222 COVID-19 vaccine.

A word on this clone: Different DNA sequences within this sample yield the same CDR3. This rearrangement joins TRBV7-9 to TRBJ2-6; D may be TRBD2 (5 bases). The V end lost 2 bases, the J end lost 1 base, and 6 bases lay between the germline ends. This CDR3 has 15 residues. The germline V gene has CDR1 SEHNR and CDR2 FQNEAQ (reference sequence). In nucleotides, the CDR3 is TGTGCCAGCAGCTTACGCGGGTCTGGGGCCAACGTCCTGACTTTC. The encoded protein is CASSLRGSGANVLTF.

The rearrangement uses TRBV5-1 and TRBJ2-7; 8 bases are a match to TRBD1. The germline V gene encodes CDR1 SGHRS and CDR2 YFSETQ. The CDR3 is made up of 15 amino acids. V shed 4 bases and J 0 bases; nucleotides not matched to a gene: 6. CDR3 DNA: TGCGCCAGCAGCAACCGGGACAGGAACTCCTACGAGCAGTACTTC. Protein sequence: CASSNRDRNSYEQYF. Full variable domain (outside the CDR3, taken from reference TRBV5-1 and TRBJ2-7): KAGVTQTPRYLIKTRGQQVTLSCSPISGHRSVSWYQQTPGQGLQFLFEYFSETQRNKGNFPGRFSGRQFSNSRSEMNVSTLELGDSALYLCASSNRDRNSYEQYFGPGTRLTVT.

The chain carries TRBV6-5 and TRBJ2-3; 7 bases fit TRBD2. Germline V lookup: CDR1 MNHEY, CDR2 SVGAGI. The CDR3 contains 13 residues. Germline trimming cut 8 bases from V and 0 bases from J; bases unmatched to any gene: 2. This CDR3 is CASWRGSTDTQYF. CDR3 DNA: TGTGCCAGCTGGCGGGGGAGCACAGATACGCAGTATTTT.

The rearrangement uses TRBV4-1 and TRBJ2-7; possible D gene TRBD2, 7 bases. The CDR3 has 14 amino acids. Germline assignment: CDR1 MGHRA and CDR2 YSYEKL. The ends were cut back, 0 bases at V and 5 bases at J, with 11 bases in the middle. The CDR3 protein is CASSQETGRDEQYF. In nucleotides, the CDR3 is TGCGCCAGCAGCCAAGAAACAGGGAGGGACGAGCAGTACTTC.

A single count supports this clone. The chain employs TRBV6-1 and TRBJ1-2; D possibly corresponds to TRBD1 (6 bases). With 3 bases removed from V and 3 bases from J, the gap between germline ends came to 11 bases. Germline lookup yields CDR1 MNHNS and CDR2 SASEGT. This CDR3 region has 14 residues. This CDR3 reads CASSDPQGHYGYTF. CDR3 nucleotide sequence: TGTGCCAGCAGTGACCCACAGGGACACTATGGCTACACCTTC.

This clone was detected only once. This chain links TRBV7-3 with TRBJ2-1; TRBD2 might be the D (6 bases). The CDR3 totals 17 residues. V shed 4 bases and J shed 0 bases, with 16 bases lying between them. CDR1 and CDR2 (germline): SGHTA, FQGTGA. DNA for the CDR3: TGTGCCAGCAGCTCCCTAGGCGGGATAGCCTCCTACAATGAGCAGTTCTTC. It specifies CASSSLGGIASYNEQFF.

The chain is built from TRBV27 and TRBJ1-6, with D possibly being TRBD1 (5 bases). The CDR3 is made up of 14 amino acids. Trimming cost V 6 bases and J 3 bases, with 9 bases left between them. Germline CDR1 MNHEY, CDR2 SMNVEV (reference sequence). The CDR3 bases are TGTGCCAGCAGAGACAGAAACTATAATTCACCCCTCCACTTT. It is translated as CASRDRNYNSPLHF.

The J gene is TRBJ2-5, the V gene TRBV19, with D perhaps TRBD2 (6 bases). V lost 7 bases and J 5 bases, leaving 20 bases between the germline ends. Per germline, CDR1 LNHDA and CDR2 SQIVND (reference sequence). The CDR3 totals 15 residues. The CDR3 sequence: CASTQGRGSWETQYF. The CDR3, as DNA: TGTGCCAGTACCCAAGGGCGGGGAAGTTGGGAGACCCAGTACTTC. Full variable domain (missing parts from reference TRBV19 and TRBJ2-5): DGGITQSPKYLFRKEGQNVTLSCEQNLNHDAMYWYRQDPGQGLRLIYYSQIVNDFQKGDIAEGYSVSREKKESFPLTVTSAQKNPTAFYLCASTQGRGSWETQYFGPGTRLLVL.

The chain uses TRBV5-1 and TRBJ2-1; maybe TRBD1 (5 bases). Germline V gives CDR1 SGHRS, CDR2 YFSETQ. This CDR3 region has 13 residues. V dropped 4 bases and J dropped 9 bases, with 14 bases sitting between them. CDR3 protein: CASSPRDPTEQFF. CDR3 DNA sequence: TGCGCCAGCAGCCCCAGGGATCCAACTGAGCAGTTCTTC.

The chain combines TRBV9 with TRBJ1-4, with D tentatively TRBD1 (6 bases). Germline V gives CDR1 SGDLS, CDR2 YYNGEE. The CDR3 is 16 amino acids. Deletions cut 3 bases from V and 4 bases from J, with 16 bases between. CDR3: CASSAGRQGINEKLFF. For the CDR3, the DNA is TGTGCCAGCAGCGCAGGCCGGCAGGGGATTAATGAAAAACTGTTTTTT.